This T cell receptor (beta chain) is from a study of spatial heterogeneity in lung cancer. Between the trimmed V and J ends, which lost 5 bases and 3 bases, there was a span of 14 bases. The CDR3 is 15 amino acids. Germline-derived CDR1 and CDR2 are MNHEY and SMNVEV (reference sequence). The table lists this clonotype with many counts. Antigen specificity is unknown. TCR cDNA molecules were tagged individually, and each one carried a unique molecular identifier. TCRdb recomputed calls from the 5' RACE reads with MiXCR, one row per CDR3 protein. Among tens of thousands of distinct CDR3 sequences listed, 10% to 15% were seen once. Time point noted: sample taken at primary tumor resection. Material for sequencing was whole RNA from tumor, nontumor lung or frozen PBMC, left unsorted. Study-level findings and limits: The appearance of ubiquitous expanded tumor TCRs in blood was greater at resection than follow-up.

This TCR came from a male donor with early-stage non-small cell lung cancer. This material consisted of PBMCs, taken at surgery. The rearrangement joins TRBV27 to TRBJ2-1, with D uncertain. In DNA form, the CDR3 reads TGTGCCAGCAGTCCCCCACGGACCTTCTACAATGAGCAGTTCTTC. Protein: CASSPPRTFYNEQFF.